These 27 T cell receptor beta chains were sequenced from one sample in a study of regulatory T cells in long-lasting Graves disease (dated by TCRdb to about 2021). The time point label for this specimen denotes: persistent/refractory GD, antithyroid drugs over 5 years with positive TRAb. For both TCR sequencing and RNA sequencing, RNA was extracted from PBMCs using TRIzol. The method behind the library was multiplex PCR. Sequencing used an Illumina HiSeq 4000. TCR beta libraries were built with iRepertoire HTBI primers and Arm-PCR amplification of CDR3 regions. TCRdb itself trimmed the public reads at Q25 with fastp, ran MiXCR and retained productive beta chains. For every CDR3 protein sequence, its rows merge into one entry that carries the most common genes and DNA. The sample includes under 450,000 distinct CDR3 sequences, with 23% observed a single time. 28% of the sample comes from the top ten.

The sequencing used peripheral blood mononuclear cells (PBMCs), collected when the disease was refractory, from a patient treated with antithyroid drugs. The receptors originated from a woman aged 40-49 years with Graves disease. Donor details come from another sample of the same person, matched by shared clones.

The rearrangement uses TRBV30 and TRBJ1-1; D ambiguous. The CDR3 is 13 amino acids. Germline values: CDR1 GTSNPN, CDR2 SVGIG (reference sequence). V was shortened by 5 bases and J by 0 bases, with 10 bases between the two germline ends. The CDR3 reads CAWCEQLNTEAFF. The CDR3 DNA follows: TGTGCCTGGTGTGAACAGTTGAACACTGAAGCTTTCTTT. Full variable domain (missing parts from reference TRBV30 and TRBJ1-1): SQTIHQWPATLVQPVGSPLSLECTVEGTSNPNLYWYRQAAGRGLQLLFYSVGIGQISSEVPQNLSASRPQDRQFILSSKKLLLSDSGFYLCAWCEQLNTEAFFGQGTRLTVV.

The J gene is TRBJ1-6, the V gene TRBV2; D is unresolved. The germline V gene has CDR1 SNHLY and CDR2 FYNNEI. The CDR3 consists of 12 residues. Trimming cost V 3 bases and J 6 bases, with 3 bases left between them. The CDR3 region is CASSEGNSPLHF. In nucleotides, the CDR3 is TGTGCCAGCAGTGAGGGTAATTCACCCCTCCACTTT.

This clonotype was recorded many times. The rearrangement joins TRBV2 to TRBJ1-1; TRBD1 aligns across 7 bases. The germline gives CDR1 SNHLY, CDR2 FYNNEI. The CDR3 loop spans 13 amino acids. V shed 10 bases and J 5 bases; nucleotides not matched to a gene: 10. CDR3 DNA sequence: TGTGCCATCTCAAGGGGCAGGGGGACTGAAGCTTTCTTT. This translates into CAISRGRGTEAFF.

This clonotype came up many times. The gene calls are TRBV19 and TRBJ2-6, with D perhaps TRBD2 (5 bases). V gave up 2 bases and J gave up 3 bases, with 8 bases separating them. The germline V gene has CDR1 LNHDA and CDR2 SQIVND (reference sequence). This CDR3 has 15 residues. The CDR3 reads CASSINGVGANVLTF. Here the CDR3 DNA reads TGTGCCAGTAGTATAAACGGGGTTGGGGCCAACGTCCTGACTTTC.

The V and J genes are TRBV7-9 and TRBJ2-7, with D perhaps TRBD1 or TRBD2 (5 bases each). Trimming cost V 5 bases and J 4 bases, with 15 bases left between them. Germline V gene sequence: CDR1 SEHNR, CDR2 FQNEAQ (reference sequence). CDR3 length equals 14 residues. The chain's CDR3 is CASSGGPSPYEQYF. The CDR3 DNA follows: TGTGCCAGCAGCGGGGGACCCTCTCCTTACGAGCAGTACTTC.

V gene TRBV12-3 or TRBV12-4 combines with J gene TRBJ2-2; D remains ambiguous. The V end lost 6 bases, the J end lost 1 base, and 6 bases lay between the germline ends. CDR3 length: 13 amino acids. CDR3 in amino acids: CASRGKNTGELFF. The DNA for the CDR3 is TGTGCCAGCAGAGGAAAGAACACCGGGGAGCTGTTTTTT.

This clonotype was counted many times. The rearrangement joins TRBV27 to TRBJ1-5; D may be TRBD1 (6 bases). CDR1 is MNHEY, CDR2 SMNVEV, per germline (reference sequence). The CDR3 runs to 14 residues. The germline V and J ends were trimmed by 5 bases and 2 bases, with 10 bases remaining between them. The CDR3 here is CASSREGGNQPQHF. The CDR3 nucleotides are TGTGCCAGCAGTAGGGAGGGGGGCAATCAGCCCCAGCATTTT.

This clonotype was recorded a few times. This rearrangement joins TRBV11-2 to TRBJ2-7, with TRBD2 matching 10 bases. The J segment lost 4 bases and the V segment lost 2 bases, leaving 32 bases of the junction unmatched. The germline CDR1 and CDR2 sequences are SGHAT and FQNNGV. This CDR3 spans 24 amino acids. The CDR3, as DNA: TGTGCCAGCAGCTTAAAGACCACACACTCATCACTGATGGACGTAGCGGGAGGTCGGTACGAGCAGTACTTC. Translation gives CASSLKTTHSSLMDVAGGRYEQYF.

This clonotype was detected ten times or more. This rearrangement joins TRBV27 to TRBJ1-1; 9 nucleotides align to TRBD1. CDR1 and CDR2 (germline): MNHEY, SMNVEV (reference sequence). The V and J ends lost 3 bases and 5 bases, in that order; junction bases with no gene match: 7. This CDR3 contains 15 residues. The CDR3, as DNA: TGTGCCAGCAGTTTCCCCGGACAGGGGTTAACTGAAGCTTTCTTT. It is translated as CASSFPGQGLTEAFF.

In this sample, this clonotype turned up many times. The V gene is TRBV28, the J gene TRBJ2-7; D unresolved. CDR3 length equals 12 residues. Germline V lookup: CDR1 MDHEN, CDR2 SYDVKM. Trimming shortened V by 5 bases and J by 0 bases, and 5 bases separated the two germline ends. CDR3 nucleotide sequence: TGTGCCAGCAGTATCTACTCCTACGAGCAGTACTTC. Protein sequence: CASSIYSYEQYF.

V usage is TRBV2 and J usage is TRBJ2-3; D call uncertain. Trimming cost V 2 bases and J 4 bases, with 4 bases left between them. This CDR3 is 12 amino acids long. Germline values: CDR1 SNHLY, CDR2 FYNNEI. The CDR3 DNA follows: TGTGCCAGCAGTGAATGGGCAGATACGCAGTATTTT. This encodes CASSEWADTQYF.

This clonotype showed up many times. V usage is TRBV2 and J usage is TRBJ2-2; 12 bases align to TRBD2. The germline V gene encodes CDR1 SNHLY and CDR2 FYNNEI. The CDR3 runs to 16 residues. V lost 5 bases, J lost 6 bases, and 7 bases stayed unmatched. The CDR3 bases are TGTGCCAGCAGTTATGGGGCTAGCGGGAGGGCCGGGGAGCTGTTTTTT. Translating it yields CASSYGASGRAGELFF.

This clonotype was detected ten times or more. The V and J genes are TRBV20-1 and TRBJ2-5; D call uncertain. This CDR3 is built from 11 residues. V lost 3 bases to trimming and J lost 5 bases, with 7 bases between them. Germline CDR1 reads DFQATT; CDR2 reads SNEGSKA (reference sequence). This chain's CDR3 is CSASILETQYF. The CDR3 DNA follows: TGCAGTGCTAGTATCTTGGAGACCCAGTACTTC.

Ten or more counts support this clonotype. The rearrangement uses TRBV27 and TRBJ2-7; D possibly uses TRBD1 or TRBD2 (6 bases each). The CDR3 has 16 residues. Trimming took 7 bases from V and 1 from J, leaving 20 bases between them. Germline-derived CDR1 and CDR2 are MNHEY and SMNVEV (reference sequence). CDR3 sequence reads: CASTSHRGVRSYEQYF. In nucleotides, the CDR3 is TGTGCCAGCACCTCCCATAGGGGGGTTAGGTCCTACGAGCAGTACTTC.

This clonotype was detected many times. The chain joins TRBV12-3 or TRBV12-4 to TRBJ2-7; D might be TRBD2 (5 bases). The CDR3 runs to 15 residues. V gave up 3 bases and J gave up 0 bases, with 12 bases separating them. The CDR3 DNA follows: TGTGCCAGCAGTTTGGAGAGGGTTAGCTCCTACGAGCAGTACTTC. Translated: CASSLERVSSYEQYF.

The chain combines TRBV7-2 with TRBJ2-5; tentatively, D is TRBD2 (5 bases). With 5 bases removed from V and 5 bases from J, the gap between germline ends came to 18 bases. The CDR3 covers 15 residues. Germline V CDR1 and CDR2: SGHTA, FQGNSA. The CDR3 is CASSQTVVARETQYF. CDR3 coding DNA: TGTGCCAGCAGCCAAACCGTGGTAGCGAGGGAGACCCAGTACTTC.

There are many counts of this clonotype. This chain joins TRBV2 and TRBJ2-7; 9 bases map to TRBD1. CDR1 and CDR2 (germline): SNHLY, FYNNEI. V was pared by 9 bases and J by 6 bases, with 9 bases of the junction left unmatched. The CDR3 sequence is 13 residues long. CDR3 loop: CASLVWTGAEQYF. The CDR3 bases are TGTGCCAGTCTCGTTTGGACAGGGGCCGAGCAGTACTTC. The whole variable domain, remainder taken from reference TRBV2 and TRBJ2-7, is EPEVTQTPSHQVTQMGQEVILRCVPISNHLYFYWYRQILGQKVEFLVSFYNNEISEKSEIFDDQFSVERPDGSNFTLKIRSTKLEDSAMYFCASLVWTGAEQYFGPGTRLTVT.

This clonotype was observed a few times. The CDR3 sequence is CASSVLSGSTEAFF. CDR3 sequence (DNA): TGTGCCAGTAGTGTGCTCTCAGGGAGCACTGAAGCTTTCTTT. V is TRBV19 and J is TRBJ1-1, with D possibly matching TRBD1 (5 bases). The CDR3 is made up of 14 amino acids. V was clipped by 5 bases and J by 4 bases, with 14 bases between them. CDR1 and CDR2 (germline): LNHDA, SQIVND (reference sequence).

This clonotype was counted many times. The chain recombines TRBV12-3 or TRBV12-4 with TRBJ2-4, with 10 nucleotides matching TRBD2. With V trimmed by 6 bases and J by 0 bases, 11 bases remained unmatched. The CDR3 sequence is 18 residues long. CDR3 nucleotides: TGTGCCAGCAGCTTGACCGGGACTAGCGTACTAGCCAAAAACATTCAGTACTTC. Translating it yields CASSLTGTSVLAKNIQYF.

In this sample, this clonotype turned up many times. The chain employs TRBV15 and TRBJ2-5; 9 bases are shared with TRBD1. The CDR3 runs 14 residues. J was trimmed by 3 bases and V by 9 bases; bases with no gene match: 8. Looked up from germline, CDR1 is LNHNV and CDR2 is YYDKDF (reference sequence). For the CDR3, the DNA is TGTGCCACGGGACAGGGTGTTTATAAAGAGACCCAGTACTTC. The encoded protein is CATGQGVYKETQYF.

This clonotype was recorded many times. J is TRBJ2-5 and V is TRBV24-1; possible D gene TRBD2, 6 bases. The CDR3 consists of 14 residues. Germline CDR1 and CDR2: KGHDR and SFDVKD. The V end was cut by 4 bases, the J end by 5 bases, with 13 bases between. The CDR3 loop reads CATSEGTLLETQYF. The CDR3 DNA is TGTGCCACCAGTGAAGGGACTTTACTGGAGACCCAGTACTTC.

Ten or more counts support this clonotype. The rearrangement links TRBV24-1 to TRBJ1-5, with D possibly TRBD1 on 5 matching bases. Trimming stripped 10 bases from V and 5 bases from J, with 11 bases between. There are 12 residues in the CDR3. Germline V gene lookup returns CDR1 KGHDR and CDR2 SFDVKD. CDR3 amino acids: CATGDAHQPQHF. The CDR3 DNA follows: TGTGCCACGGGGGACGCACATCAGCCCCAGCATTTT.

This clonotype occurred many times. The V call is TRBV7-6, the J call TRBJ2-5, with D perhaps TRBD1 (5 bases). The CDR3 is made up of 15 amino acids. Germline CDR1 reads SGHVS; CDR2 reads FNYEAQ. Trimming stripped 5 bases from V and 5 bases from J, with 18 bases between. CDR3 bases: TGTGCCAGCAGCCCGCTGGGGCAGAACCCTGAGACCCAGTACTTC. It specifies CASSPLGQNPETQYF. The entire variable domain, with the rest obtained from reference TRBV7-6 and TRBJ2-5, is as follows: GAGVSQSPRYKVTKRGQDVALRCDPISGHVSLYWYRQALGQGPEFLTYFNYEAQQDKSGLPNDRFSAERPEGSISTLTIQRTEQRDSAMYRCASSPLGQNPETQYFGPGTRLLVL.

This clonotype has a handful of counts. The chain carries TRBV3-1 and TRBJ1-5, with D hard to call. Germline-derived CDR1 and CDR2 are LGHDT and YNNKEL (reference sequence). V was trimmed by 4 bases and J by 9 bases, leaving 10 bases between them. This CDR3 has 12 amino acids. Here the CDR3 DNA reads TGTGCCAGCAGCCGACCCGAGGGGCCCCAGCATTTT. It translates to CASSRPEGPQHF.

This clonotype was picked up many times. This chain's CDR3 is CASRRLAGPFSSYEQYF. The DNA of the CDR3 is TGTGCCAGCAGGCGCCTAGCGGGCCCCTTCAGCTCCTACGAGCAGTACTTC. The gene calls are TRBV6-2 or TRBV6-3 and TRBJ2-7; the match to TRBD2 covers 8 bases. From germline, CDR1 is MNHEY and CDR2 SVGEGT. This CDR3 comprises 17 residues. J was trimmed by 0 bases and V by 6 bases; bases with no gene match: 13.

This clonotype occurred many times. V usage is TRBV29-1 and J usage is TRBJ1-2; D may be TRBD1 (5 bases). The germline V and J ends were trimmed by 1 base and 2 bases, with 8 bases remaining between them. Germline V CDR1 and CDR2: SQVTM, ANQGSEA. The CDR3 has 13 residues. The CDR3 DNA is TGCAGCGTTGAAGTCAGGGAGAACTATGGCTACACCTTC. Encoded protein: CSVEVRENYGYTF.

This clonotype was detected ten times or more. The V call is TRBV7-2, the J call TRBJ2-5; TRBD1 might be the D (5 bases). Trimming removed 10 bases at V and 5 bases at J, with 17 bases between. Germline-derived CDR1 and CDR2 are SGHTA and FQGNSA. This CDR3 contains 13 residues. CDR3 in DNA: TGTGCCAACTCCAACAGGTCGTATGAGACCCAGTACTTC. It translates to CANSNRSYETQYF.